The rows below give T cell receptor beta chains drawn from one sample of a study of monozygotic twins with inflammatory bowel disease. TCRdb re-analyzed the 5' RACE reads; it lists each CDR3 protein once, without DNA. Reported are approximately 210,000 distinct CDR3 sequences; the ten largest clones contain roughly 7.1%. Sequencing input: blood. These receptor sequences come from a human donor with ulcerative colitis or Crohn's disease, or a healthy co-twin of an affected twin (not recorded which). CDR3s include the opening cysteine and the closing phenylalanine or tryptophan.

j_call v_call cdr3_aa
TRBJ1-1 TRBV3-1 CASSQDPTAGKPDTEAFF
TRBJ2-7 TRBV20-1 CSARESTSGRSYEQYF
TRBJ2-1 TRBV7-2 CASSLAPSDEQFF
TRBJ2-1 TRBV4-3 CASSPNPGTPYNEQFF
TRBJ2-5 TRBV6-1 CASSPVMSGTSWETQYF
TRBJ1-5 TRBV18 CASAQDRNQPQHF
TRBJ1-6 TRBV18 CASSLDRDSPLHF
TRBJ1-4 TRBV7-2 CASSSSTGANEKLFF
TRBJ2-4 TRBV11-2 CASSMGLAGGQDIQYF
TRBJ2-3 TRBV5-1 CASLAPLTSGGSTDTQYF
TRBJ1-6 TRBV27 CASSLYTGGAGSPLHF
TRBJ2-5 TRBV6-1 CASSVRIQETQYF
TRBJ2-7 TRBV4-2 CASSQLPGQGKGYEQYF
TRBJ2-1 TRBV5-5 CASSFGAWTNNEQFF
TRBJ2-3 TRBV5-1 CASKEEPSGSTDTQYF
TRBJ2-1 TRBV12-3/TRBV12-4 CASSTSGWSNEQFF
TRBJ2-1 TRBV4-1 CASSHPGTTYNEQFF
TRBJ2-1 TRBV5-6 CASSFSGGAGEQFF
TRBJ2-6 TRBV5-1 CASSLVDVSGANVLTF
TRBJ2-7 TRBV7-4 CASSLGTGRHEQYF
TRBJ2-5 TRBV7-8 CASSQRTSGQETQYF
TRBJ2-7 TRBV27 CASSAGARNEQYF
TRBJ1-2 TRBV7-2 CASSLGRVAGYTF
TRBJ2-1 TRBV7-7 CASSQDAHGNEQFF
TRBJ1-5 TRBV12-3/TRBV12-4 CASSRDTSQPQHF
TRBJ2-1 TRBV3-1 CASSPSPGRQFF
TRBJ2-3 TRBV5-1 CASSLVANTDTQYF
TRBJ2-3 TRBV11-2 CASSLYPTWVVGGTDTQYF
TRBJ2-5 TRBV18 CASSPGLAGRETQYF
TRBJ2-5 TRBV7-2 CASSFVAGGKQTQYF
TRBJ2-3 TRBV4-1 CASSPGLTGDTQYF
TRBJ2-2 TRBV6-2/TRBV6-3 CASKAPRGGRELFF
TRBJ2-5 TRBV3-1 CASSHEYQETQYF
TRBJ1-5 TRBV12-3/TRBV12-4 CASSSLGAGNQPQHF
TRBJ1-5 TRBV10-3 CAISESRGLEPQHF
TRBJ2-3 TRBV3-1 CASSHPGNTDTQYF
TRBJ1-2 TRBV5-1 CASSPGTGVGYTF
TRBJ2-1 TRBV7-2 CASSRQQDRAFF
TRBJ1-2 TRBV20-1 CSANLLGQHGYTF
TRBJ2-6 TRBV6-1 CASTGGAGANVLTF
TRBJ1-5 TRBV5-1 CASSLGGDQPQHF
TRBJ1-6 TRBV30 CAWGIPWGTDYSPLHF
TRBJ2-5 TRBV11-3 CASRPRLAGQETQYF
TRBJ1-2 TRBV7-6 CASSPIPGPRGYTF
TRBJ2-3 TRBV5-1 CASRSQSTHTDTQYF